This entry is about one TCR beta chain. The antigen remains undetermined. The source of the sample is a study of CD8 T cells in Susac syndrome. Sequencing targeted TCR beta in T cells from blood (CD8+ and CD4+). Stable or active relapsing-remitting multiple sclerosis, untreated and meeting revised McDonald criteria, defined the controls. Study-wide results and limits: The study recognized that the number of individuals in its TCR sequencing and HLA analysis was relatively small.

The RNA input was roughly 0.45 to 1 ug, and it was reverse transcribed with random hexamers. TCR beta CDR3 was amplified by immunoSEQ multiplex PCR. This amplification extended across 54 Vbeta and 13 Jbeta segments. MiXCR, applied by TCRdb to the immunoSEQ multiplex PCR reads, yields one record per CDR3 protein. The sample shows 180,000 or so distinct CDR3 sequences, around 95% of them seen only once. J was trimmed by 4 bases and V by 3 bases; bases with no gene match: 15. Per germline, CDR1 MGHRA and CDR2 YSYEKL. This CDR3 has 17 amino acids. Sequencing was performed on CD4+ T cells from PBMCs. The gene calls are TRBV4-1 and TRBJ2-7; 7 bases line up with TRBD1. This clonotype originated in a human donor with multiple sclerosis. DNA for the CDR3: TGCGCCAGCAGCCAGGCATACAGGGGCCGCAACCTTTACGAGCAGTACTTC. Its translation: CASSQAYRGRNLYEQYF.